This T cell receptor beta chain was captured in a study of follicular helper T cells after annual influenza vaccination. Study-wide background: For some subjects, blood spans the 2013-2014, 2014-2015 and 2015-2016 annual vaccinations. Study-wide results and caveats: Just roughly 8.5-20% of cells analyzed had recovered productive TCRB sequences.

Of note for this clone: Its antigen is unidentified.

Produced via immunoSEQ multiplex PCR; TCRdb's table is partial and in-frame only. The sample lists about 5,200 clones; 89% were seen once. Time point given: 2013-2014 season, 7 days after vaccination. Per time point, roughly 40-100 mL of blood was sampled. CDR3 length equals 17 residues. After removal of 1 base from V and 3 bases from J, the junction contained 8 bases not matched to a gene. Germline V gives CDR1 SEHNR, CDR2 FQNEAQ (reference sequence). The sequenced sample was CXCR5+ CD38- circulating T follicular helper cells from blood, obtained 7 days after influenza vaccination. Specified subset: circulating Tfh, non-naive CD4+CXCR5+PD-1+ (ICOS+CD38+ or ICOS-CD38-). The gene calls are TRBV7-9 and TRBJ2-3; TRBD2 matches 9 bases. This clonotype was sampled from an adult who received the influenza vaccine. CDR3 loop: CASSLVGGGAGTDTQYF. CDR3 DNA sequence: TGTGCCAGCAGCTTAGTCGGCGGGGGGGCCGGGACAGATACGCAGTATTTT.